These 9 T cell receptor beta chains came from one sample sequenced in a study of T cells in Graves' hyperthyroidism and ophthalmopathy. It was RNA transcripts that yielded the amplified TCR beta CDR3 regions. HTBI primers were the set used in a first-round RT-PCR of the TCR CDR3. TCRdb processed the multiplex PCR reads anew with MiXCR; each CDR3 protein has one entry. The data contain around 300,000 distinct CDR3 sequences, 13% to 15% of them seen just once; the ten biggest clones take up roughly 30%. Source material: blood. Receptor source: a woman aged 50 to 60 with Graves' hyperthyroidism that later progressed to Graves' ophthalmopathy.

This clonotype has just a few counts. The gene calls are TRBV20-1 and TRBJ1-5; D ambiguous. The ends were cut back, 0 bases at V and 7 bases at J, with 13 bases in the middle. The CDR3 is 14 residues long. CDR1 is DFQATT, CDR2 SNEGSKA, per germline (reference sequence). The CDR3 DNA reads TGCAGTGCTAGAGATCCCGGGTTCGGACAGCCCCAGCATTTT. It encodes CSARDPGFGQPQHF.

Worth noting for this clonotype: Since a much larger clone is just one base distant, this may be a read error. The V and J genes are TRBV6-5 and TRBJ1-5; tentatively, D is TRBD1 (6 bases). There are 14 residues in the CDR3. In germline, CDR1 is MNHEY, CDR2 SVGAGI. CDR3 DNA: TGTGCCGGCAGTTCACAGGGCCGGGATCAGCCCCAGCATTTT. This translates into CAGSSQGRDQPQHF.

This sequence joins TRBV10-3 and TRBJ1-2, with no clear D. Trimming removed 2 bases from V and 1 base from J, with 5 bases in between. The CDR3 length is 13 residues. Germline V gene lookup returns CDR1 ENHRY and CDR2 SYGVKD. As DNA, the CDR3 is TGTGCCATCAGTGAGGGTATTAACTATGGCTACACCTTC. This encodes CAISEGINYGYTF.

This sequence joins TRBV13 and TRBJ2-1; D ambiguous. CDR1 and CDR2 from the germline V gene are PRHDT and FYEKMQ (reference sequence). Trimming took 11 bases from V and 7 from J, leaving 18 bases between them. CDR3 length equals 13 residues. DNA for the CDR3: TGTGCCTGCTCTAGTTCGAGCCGAAATGAGCAGTTCTTC. It is translated as CACSSSSRNEQFF.

This clonotype was observed at least ten times. The rearrangement links TRBV27 to TRBJ2-1, with 10 positions matching TRBD2. The germline gives CDR1 MNHEY, CDR2 SMNVEV (reference sequence). This CDR3 contains 17 residues. With V trimmed by 5 bases and J by 8 bases, 15 bases remained unmatched. The CDR3 coding sequence is TGTGCCAGCAGTCATCTACCCGGGACTAGCGATTGGTATGAGCAGTTCTTC. Protein: CASSHLPGTSDWYEQFF.

Ten or more counts support this clonotype. The V and J genes are TRBV28 and TRBJ2-1, with 9 nucleotides matching TRBD2. V shed 5 bases, J shed 12 bases, and the junction held 14 bases outside the gene matches. The CDR3 is made up of 15 amino acids. Germline assignment: CDR1 MDHEN and CDR2 SYDVKM. The CDR3 region has the DNA TGTGCCAGCAGTGTAGGAACTGCGGGAGGGACCGGGCAGTTCTTC. It yields the protein CASSVGTAGGTGQFF.

Only a few counts were recorded for this clonotype. The V and J genes are TRBV6-1 and TRBJ1-5; 9 positions agree with TRBD1. Germline values: CDR1 MNHNS, CDR2 SASEGT. Trimming removed 6 bases from V and 3 bases from J; junction bases left unmatched: 6. The CDR3 loop spans 15 amino acids. The chain's CDR3 is CASRLGTGLNQPQHF. Here the CDR3 DNA reads TGTGCCAGCAGACTAGGGACAGGGCTCAATCAGCCCCAGCATTTT.

This chain connects TRBV10-3 to TRBJ2-5; the match to TRBD2 covers 14 bases. CDR3 length equals 14 residues. With V trimmed by 10 bases and J by 2 bases, 3 bases remained unmatched. CDR1 and CDR2 (germline): ENHRY, SYGVKD. The CDR3 here is CATGTSGSQETQYF. The CDR3, as DNA: TGTGCCACCGGGACTAGCGGGAGTCAAGAGACCCAGTACTTC.

The gene calls are TRBV10-3 and TRBJ2-1; no clear D gene. Between the trimmed V and J ends, which lost 10 bases and 7 bases, there was a span of 11 bases. The germline CDR1 and CDR2 sequences are ENHRY and SYGVKD. This CDR3 contains 11 residues. CDR3 bases: TGTGCCACCTTCGGTAGAAATGAGCAGTTCTTC. It specifies CATFGRNEQFF.